These 14 T cell receptor beta chains were sequenced from one sample in a study of blood T cell repertoires in COVID-19. Method: immunoSEQ multiplex PCR; TCRdb's copy keeps in-frame clones and lacks some. The table includes 150,000 to 160,000 clones, around 85% detected once. The specimen sequenced was peripheral blood. The receptors were gathered from a man between 60 and 70 years old with COVID-19, enrolled during active disease.

The J gene is TRBJ1-1, the V gene TRBV3-1 (or the pseudogene TRBV3-2); TRBD1 aligns across 8 bases. The CDR3 loop spans 16 amino acids. Per the germline V gene, CDR1 is LGHDT and CDR2 is YNNKEL (reference sequence). With 4 bases clipped from V and 4 bases from J, the junction kept 11 bases outside the gene matches. CDR3 in DNA: TGTGCCAGCAGCCGGACCGGGCAGGGGGCGGTCACTGAAGCTTTCTTT. Its translation is CASSRTGQGAVTEAFF.

This clone was recorded a few times. The junction does not match germline at one end; this may be a read error. V is TRBV7-7 and J is TRBJ2-1; maybe TRBD1 (6 bases). This CDR3 comprises 13 residues. Germline V gives CDR1 SSHAT, CDR2 FNYEAQ (reference sequence). CDR3 residues: CASSLDRNNEQFF. The CDR3 DNA reads TGTGCTAGCAGCTTGGACAGAAACAATGAGCAGTTCTTC.

The V gene is TRBV7-2, the J gene TRBJ2-7, with 11 bases identical to TRBD2. The CDR3 totals 17 residues. The ends lost 6 bases at V and 3 bases at J; junction bases unmatched: 13. Germline V CDR1 and CDR2: SGHTA, FQGNSA. CDR3 region: CASRVAASGGFGYEQYF. The CDR3 coding sequence is TGTGCCAGCAGAGTAGCGGCTAGCGGGGGGTTTGGCTACGAGCAGTACTTC.

The chain recombines TRBV19 with TRBJ2-7, with 9 bases that match TRBD2. This CDR3 comprises 15 residues. Trimming at V came to 3 bases and at J to 3 bases, leaving 6 bases not matched to a gene. In germline, CDR1 is LNHDA, CDR2 SQIVND (reference sequence). The CDR3 bases are TGTGCCAGTAGTATCATAGCGGGAGCCAACTACGAGCAGTACTTC. Translated: CASSIIAGANYEQYF.

The chain couples TRBV11-2 to TRBJ1-4, with TRBD1 as a possible D gene (5 bases). In germline, CDR1 is SGHAT, CDR2 FQNNGV. The CDR3 has 17 residues. The germline V and J ends were trimmed by 1 base and 4 bases, with 16 bases remaining between them. The CDR3 here is CASSLGVLTANNEKLFF. The DNA for the CDR3 is TGTGCCAGCAGCTTAGGGGTCCTGACAGCAAATAATGAAAAACTGTTTTTT.

The chain uses TRBV6-1 and TRBJ2-6, with 10 bases matching TRBD1. This CDR3 contains 17 residues. Looked up from germline, CDR1 is MNHNS and CDR2 is SASEGT. J lost 2 bases, V lost 4 bases, and 5 bases had no gene match. The CDR3 spells CASSGPDRGAGANVLTF. The CDR3 DNA sequence: TGTGCCAGCAGTGGGCCGGACAGGGGGGCTGGGGCCAACGTCCTGACTTTC.

This clone came up once. The chain combines TRBV6-5 with TRBJ2-7, with 10 bases that match TRBD1. The CDR3 has 16 amino acids. V lost 4 bases, J lost 0 bases, and 6 bases stayed unmatched. Germline lookup yields CDR1 MNHEY and CDR2 SVGAGI. The CDR3 nucleotides are TGTGCCAGCAGTTTAACCGGGACAGGGGACTCCTACGAGCAGTACTTC. It translates to CASSLTGTGDSYEQYF.

With regard to this clone: The same CDR3 also results from other DNA sequences found in this sample. The V call is TRBV6-5, the J call TRBJ2-1, with TRBD2 identical over 12 bases. V lost 6 bases to trimming and J lost 0 bases; unmatched junction nucleotides: 0. Germline V lookup: CDR1 MNHEY, CDR2 SVGAGI. The CDR3 length is 15 residues. The CDR3 here is CASRLAGGSYNEQFF. The CDR3 bases are TGTGCCAGCAGACTAGCGGGAGGCTCCTACAATGAGCAGTTCTTC.

The chain couples TRBV7-6 to TRBJ1-4, with D possibly matching TRBD1 (5 bases). Germline V gene lookup returns CDR1 SGHVS and CDR2 FNYEAQ. The length of the CDR3 is 15 residues. The V end was cut by 5 bases, the J end by 4 bases, with 14 bases between. CDR3: CASSTQVTLNEKLFF. The CDR3 DNA sequence: TGTGCCAGCAGCACACAGGTGACCCTTAATGAAAAACTGTTTTTT.

The rearrangement uses TRBV14 and TRBJ1-1, with 7 bases that match TRBD1. The CDR3 is made up of 17 amino acids. CDR1 SGHDN and CDR2 FVKESK come from the germline V gene. Trimming took 0 bases from V and 3 from J; bases not matched to a gene: 10. The CDR3 coding sequence is TGTGCCAGCAGCCAAGATTCAGTGTTCGACAGGGACACTGAAGCTTTCTTT. Its translation: CASSQDSVFDRDTEAFF.

The rearrangement links TRBV19 to TRBJ2-5; 8 nucleotides match TRBD2. CDR3 size: 14 residues. Germline V gene data show CDR1 as LNHDA and CDR2 as SQIVND (reference sequence). The J segment lost 5 bases and the V segment lost 7 bases, leaving 9 bases of the junction unmatched. DNA of the CDR3: TGTGCCAGTAAGGCAACGGGGGGGTCTGAGACCCAGTACTTC. Residues: CASKATGGSETQYF.

J is TRBJ1-6 and V is TRBV30, with D perhaps matching TRBD1 (5 bases). Germline lookup yields CDR1 GTSNPN and CDR2 SVGIG (reference sequence). V lost 1 base, J lost 10 bases, and 11 bases lay in between. The CDR3 runs to 13 residues. The CDR3 nucleotides are TGTGCCTGGAGTGCAGGGTTGGGATCACCCCTCCACTTT. The encoded protein is CAWSAGLGSPLHF.

The chain uses TRBV2 and TRBJ2-7, with TRBD1 matching over 7 bases. J gave up 2 bases and V 6 bases, and 7 bases lay outside the gene matches. This CDR3 contains 14 residues. CDR1 SNHLY and CDR2 FYNNEI come from the germline V gene. The chain's CDR3 is CASRGTVTTYEQYF. DNA for the CDR3: TGTGCCAGCAGAGGGACAGTCACAACCTACGAGCAGTACTTC.

The V and J genes are TRBV6-5 and TRBJ2-7, with a weak D call TRBD2 (6 bases). Trimming took off 6 bases at V and 2 bases at J, with 14 bases between the two ends. The CDR3 extends over 14 amino acids. Germline V gene data show CDR1 as MNHEY and CDR2 as SVGAGI. The CDR3 region is CASSHGTEPYEQYF. CDR3 in DNA: TGTGCCAGCAGCCACGGGACTGAACCCTACGAGCAGTACTTC.